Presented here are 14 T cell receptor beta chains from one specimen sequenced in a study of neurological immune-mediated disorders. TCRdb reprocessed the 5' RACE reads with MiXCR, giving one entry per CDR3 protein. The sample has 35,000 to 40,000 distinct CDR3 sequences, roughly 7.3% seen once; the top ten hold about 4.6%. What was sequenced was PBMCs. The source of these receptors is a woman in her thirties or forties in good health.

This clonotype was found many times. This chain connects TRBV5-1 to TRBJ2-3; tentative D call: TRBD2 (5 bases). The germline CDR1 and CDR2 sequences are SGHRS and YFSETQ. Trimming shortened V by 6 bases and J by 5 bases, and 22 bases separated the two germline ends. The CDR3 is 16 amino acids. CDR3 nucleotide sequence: TGCGCCAGCACCCTTGGTGGCAGAGGGTTATTAGATACGCAGTATTTT. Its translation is CASTLGGRGLLDTQYF.

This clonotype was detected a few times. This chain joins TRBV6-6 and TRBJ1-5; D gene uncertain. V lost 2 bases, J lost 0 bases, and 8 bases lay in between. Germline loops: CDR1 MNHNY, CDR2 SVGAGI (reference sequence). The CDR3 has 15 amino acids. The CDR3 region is CASSYRVDSNQPQHF. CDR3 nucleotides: TGTGCCAGCAGTTACCGGGTGGATAGCAATCAGCCCCAGCATTTT.

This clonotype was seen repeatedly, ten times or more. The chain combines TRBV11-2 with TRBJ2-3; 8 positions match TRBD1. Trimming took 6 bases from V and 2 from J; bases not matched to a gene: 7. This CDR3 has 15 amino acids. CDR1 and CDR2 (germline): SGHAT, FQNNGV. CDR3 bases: TGTGCCAGCAGGCGGACAGGGTTCCCCACAGATACGCAGTATTTT. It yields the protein CASRRTGFPTDTQYF.

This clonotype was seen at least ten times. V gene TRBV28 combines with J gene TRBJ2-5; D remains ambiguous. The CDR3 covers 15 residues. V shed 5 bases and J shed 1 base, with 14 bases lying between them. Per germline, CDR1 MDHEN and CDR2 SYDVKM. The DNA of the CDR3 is TGTGCCAGCAGTCCTCTGAGTAGCCGCCAAGAGACCCAGTACTTC. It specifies CASSPLSSRQETQYF.

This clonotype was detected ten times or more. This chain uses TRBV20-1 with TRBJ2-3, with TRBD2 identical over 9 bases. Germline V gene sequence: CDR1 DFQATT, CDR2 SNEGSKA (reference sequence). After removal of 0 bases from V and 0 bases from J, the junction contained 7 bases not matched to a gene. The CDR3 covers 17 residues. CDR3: CSARDSPSGASTDTQYF. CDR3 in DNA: TGCAGTGCTAGAGATTCCCCTAGCGGGGCGAGCACAGATACGCAGTATTTT.

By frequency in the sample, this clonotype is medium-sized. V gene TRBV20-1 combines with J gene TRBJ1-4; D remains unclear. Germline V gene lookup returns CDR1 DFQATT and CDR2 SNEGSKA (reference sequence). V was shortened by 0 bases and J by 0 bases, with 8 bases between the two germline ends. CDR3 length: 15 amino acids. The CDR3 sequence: CSARDRRATNEKLFF. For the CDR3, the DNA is TGCAGTGCTAGAGATCGAAGGGCAACTAATGAAAAACTGTTTTTT.

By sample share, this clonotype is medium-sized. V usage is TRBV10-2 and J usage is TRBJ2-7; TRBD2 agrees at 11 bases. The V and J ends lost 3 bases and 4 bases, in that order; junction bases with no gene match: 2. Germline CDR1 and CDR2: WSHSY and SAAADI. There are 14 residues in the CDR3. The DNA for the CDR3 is TGCGCCAGCAGTGATACTAGCGGGAGTTACGAGCAGTACTTC. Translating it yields CASSDTSGSYEQYF.

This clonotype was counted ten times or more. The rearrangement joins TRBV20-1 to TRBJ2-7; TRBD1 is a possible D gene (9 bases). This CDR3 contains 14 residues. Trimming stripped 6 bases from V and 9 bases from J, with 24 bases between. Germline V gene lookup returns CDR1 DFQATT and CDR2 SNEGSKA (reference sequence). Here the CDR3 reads CSARGGQGSLGQYF. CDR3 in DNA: TGCAGTGCCCGGGGGGGACAGGGTTCTCTCGGGCAGTACTTC.

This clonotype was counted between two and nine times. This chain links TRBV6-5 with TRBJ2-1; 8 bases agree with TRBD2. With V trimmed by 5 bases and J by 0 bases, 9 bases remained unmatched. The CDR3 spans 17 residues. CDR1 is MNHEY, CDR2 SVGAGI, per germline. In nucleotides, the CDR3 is TGTGCCAGCAGTGACCGAGCGGGAGTAGGCTCCTACAATGAGCAGTTCTTC. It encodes CASSDRAGVGSYNEQFF.

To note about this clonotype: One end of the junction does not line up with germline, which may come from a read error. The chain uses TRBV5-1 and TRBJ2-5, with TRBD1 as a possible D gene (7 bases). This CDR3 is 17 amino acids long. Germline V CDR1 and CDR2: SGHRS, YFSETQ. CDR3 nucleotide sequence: TGCGCGAGCAGCTTCACACCCGGAGGGGGCGCCGGGGAGACCCAGTACTTC. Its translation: CASSFTPGGGAGETQYF.

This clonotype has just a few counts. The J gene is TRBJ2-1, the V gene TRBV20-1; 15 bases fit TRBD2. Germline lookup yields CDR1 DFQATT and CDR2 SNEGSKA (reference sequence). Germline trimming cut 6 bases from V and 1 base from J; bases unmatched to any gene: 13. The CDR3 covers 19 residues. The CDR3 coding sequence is TGCAGTGCAAACACCCCGCCGGGACTAGCGGGAGGATCCTACAATGAGCAGTTCTTC. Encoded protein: CSANTPPGLAGGSYNEQFF.

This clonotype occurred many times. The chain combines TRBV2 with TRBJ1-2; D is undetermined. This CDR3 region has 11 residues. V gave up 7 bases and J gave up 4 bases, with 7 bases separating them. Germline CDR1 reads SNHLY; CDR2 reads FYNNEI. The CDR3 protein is CASTRSYGYTF. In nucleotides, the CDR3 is TGTGCCAGCACGAGGAGCTATGGCTACACCTTC.

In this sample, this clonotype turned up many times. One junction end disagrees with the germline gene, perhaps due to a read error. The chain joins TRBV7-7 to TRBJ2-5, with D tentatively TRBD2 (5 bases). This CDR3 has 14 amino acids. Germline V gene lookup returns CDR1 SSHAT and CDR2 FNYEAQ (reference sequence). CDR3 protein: CASSLLGKQETQYF. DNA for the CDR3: TGTGCTAGCAGCCTACTAGGGAAACAAGAGACCCAGTACTTC.

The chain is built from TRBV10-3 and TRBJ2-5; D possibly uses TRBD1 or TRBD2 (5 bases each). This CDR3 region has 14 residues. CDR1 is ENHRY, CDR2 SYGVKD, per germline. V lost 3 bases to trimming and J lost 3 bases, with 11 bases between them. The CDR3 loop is CAISEGTKKETQYF. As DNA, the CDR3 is TGTGCCATCAGTGAAGGGACGAAAAAAGAGACCCAGTACTTC.